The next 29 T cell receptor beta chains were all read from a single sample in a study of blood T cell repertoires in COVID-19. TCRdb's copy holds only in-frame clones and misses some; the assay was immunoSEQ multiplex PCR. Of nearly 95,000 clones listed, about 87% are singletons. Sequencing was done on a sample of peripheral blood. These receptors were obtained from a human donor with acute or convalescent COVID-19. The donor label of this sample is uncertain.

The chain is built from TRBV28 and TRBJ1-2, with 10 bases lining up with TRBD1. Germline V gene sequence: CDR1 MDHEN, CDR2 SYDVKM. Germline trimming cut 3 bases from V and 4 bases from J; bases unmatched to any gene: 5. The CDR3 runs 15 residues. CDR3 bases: TGTGCCAGCAGTTTCCGGGACAGGGGCGCCTATGGCTACACCTTC. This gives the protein CASSFRDRGAYGYTF.

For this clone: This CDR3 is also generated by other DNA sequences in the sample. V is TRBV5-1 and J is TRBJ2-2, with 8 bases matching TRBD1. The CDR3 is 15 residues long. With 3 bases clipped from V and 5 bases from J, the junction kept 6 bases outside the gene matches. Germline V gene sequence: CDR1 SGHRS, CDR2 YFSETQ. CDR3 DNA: TGCGCCAGCAGCTCTGGACAGGGTGGGACCGGGGAGCTGTTTTTT. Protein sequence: CASSSGQGGTGELFF.

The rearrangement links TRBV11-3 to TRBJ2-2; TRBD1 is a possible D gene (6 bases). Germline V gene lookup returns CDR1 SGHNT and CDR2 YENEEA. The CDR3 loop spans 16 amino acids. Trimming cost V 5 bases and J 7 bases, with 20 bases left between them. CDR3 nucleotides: TGTGCCAGCAGCCCTAAAACTTTACAGGGTGTCGGGGAGCTGTTTTTT. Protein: CASSPKTLQGVGELFF.

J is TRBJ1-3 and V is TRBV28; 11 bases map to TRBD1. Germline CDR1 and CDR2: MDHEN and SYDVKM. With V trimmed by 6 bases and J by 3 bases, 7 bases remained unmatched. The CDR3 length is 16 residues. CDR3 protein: CASSPGQGAFGNTIYF. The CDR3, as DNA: TGTGCCAGCAGCCCTGGACAGGGGGCATTTGGAAACACCATATATTTT.

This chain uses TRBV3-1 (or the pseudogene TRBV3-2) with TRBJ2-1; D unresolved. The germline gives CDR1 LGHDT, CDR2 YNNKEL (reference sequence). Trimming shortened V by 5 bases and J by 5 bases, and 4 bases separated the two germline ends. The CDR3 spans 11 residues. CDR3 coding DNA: TGTGCCAGCAGCTACAACAATGAGCAGTTCTTC. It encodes CASSYNNEQFF.

In nucleotides, the CDR3 is TGTGCCAGCAGCTCTTACAGGGCTGGAAACACCATATATTTT. This encodes CASSSYRAGNTIYF. The rearrangement joins TRBV5-5 to TRBJ1-3, with a weak D call TRBD1 (6 bases). The V end lost 3 bases, the J end lost 2 bases, and 9 bases lay between the germline ends. The CDR3 has 14 amino acids. Germline V gene lookup returns CDR1 SGHKS and CDR2 YYEKEE (reference sequence).

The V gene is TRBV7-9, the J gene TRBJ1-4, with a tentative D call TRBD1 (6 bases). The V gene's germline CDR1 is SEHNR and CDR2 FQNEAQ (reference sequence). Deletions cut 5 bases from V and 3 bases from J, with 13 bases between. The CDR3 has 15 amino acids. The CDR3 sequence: CASSPTQGANEKLFF. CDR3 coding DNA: TGTGCCAGCAGCCCAACACAGGGCGCTAATGAAAAACTGTTTTTT.

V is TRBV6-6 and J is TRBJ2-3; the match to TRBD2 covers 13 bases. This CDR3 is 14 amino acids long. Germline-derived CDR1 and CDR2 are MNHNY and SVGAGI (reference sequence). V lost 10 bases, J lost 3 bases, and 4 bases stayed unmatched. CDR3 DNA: TGTGCCACTGAGACTAGCGGGGGGACAGATACGCAGTATTTT. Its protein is CATETSGGTDTQYF.

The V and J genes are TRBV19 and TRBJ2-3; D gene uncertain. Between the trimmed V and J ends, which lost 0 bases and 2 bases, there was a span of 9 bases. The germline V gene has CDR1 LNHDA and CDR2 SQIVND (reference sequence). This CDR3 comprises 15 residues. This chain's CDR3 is CASSIEARITDTQYF. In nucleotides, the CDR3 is TGTGCCAGTAGTATAGAGGCCAGAATCACAGATACGCAGTATTTT.

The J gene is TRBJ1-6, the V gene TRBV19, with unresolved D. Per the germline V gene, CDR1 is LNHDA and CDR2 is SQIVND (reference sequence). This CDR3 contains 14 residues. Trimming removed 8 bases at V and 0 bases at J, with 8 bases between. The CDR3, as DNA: TGTGCCAGTTCTGAGAGCTCCTATAATTCACCCCTCCACTTT. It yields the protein CASSESSYNSPLHF.

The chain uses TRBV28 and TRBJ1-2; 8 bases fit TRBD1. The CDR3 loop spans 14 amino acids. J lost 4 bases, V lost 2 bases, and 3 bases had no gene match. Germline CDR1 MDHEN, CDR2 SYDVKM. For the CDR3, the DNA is TGTGCCAGCAGTTTAACCGGGACAGGCTATGGCTACACCTTC. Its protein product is CASSLTGTGYGYTF.

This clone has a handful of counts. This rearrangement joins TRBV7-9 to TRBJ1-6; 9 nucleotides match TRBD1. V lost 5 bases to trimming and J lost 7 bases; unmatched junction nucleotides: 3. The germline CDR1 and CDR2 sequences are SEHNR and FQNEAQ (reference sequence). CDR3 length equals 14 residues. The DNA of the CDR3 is TGTGCCAGCAGCGCGACAGGGGGAAATTCACCCCTCCACTTT. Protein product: CASSATGGNSPLHF.

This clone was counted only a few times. CDR3 amino acids: CASSEALYISFDEQFF. CDR3 DNA sequence: TGTGCCAGCAGTGAAGCCCTTTACATATCCTTCGATGAGCAGTTCTTC. This chain joins TRBV6-1 and TRBJ2-1; no clear D. From germline, CDR1 is MNHNS and CDR2 SASEGT. The CDR3 is 16 residues long. V shed 0 bases and J shed 8 bases, with 17 bases lying between them.

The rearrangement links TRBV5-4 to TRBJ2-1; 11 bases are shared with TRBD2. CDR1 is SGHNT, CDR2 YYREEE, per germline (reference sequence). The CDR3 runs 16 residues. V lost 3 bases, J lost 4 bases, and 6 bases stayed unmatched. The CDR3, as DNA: TGTGCCAGCAGCTCCCCGGGACTAGCGGCTTACAATGAGCAGTTCTTC. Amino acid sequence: CASSSPGLAAYNEQFF.

CDR3 loop: CASRPGQGNSGNTIYF. The CDR3 nucleotides are TGTGCCAGCAGACCGGGACAGGGGAACTCTGGAAACACCATATATTTT. The gene calls are TRBV7-9 and TRBJ1-3; the match to TRBD1 covers 10 bases. Germline V CDR1 and CDR2: SEHNR, FQNEAQ (reference sequence). V gave up 6 bases and J gave up 0 bases; unmatched junction bases: 5. This CDR3 has 16 residues. The whole variable domain, remainder taken from reference TRBV7-9 and TRBJ1-3, is DTGVSQNPRHKITKRGQNVTFRCDPISEHNRLYWYRQTLGQGPEFLTYFQNEAQLEKSRLLSDRFSAERPKGSFSTLEIQRTEQGDSAMYLCASRPGQGNSGNTIYFGEGSWLTVV.

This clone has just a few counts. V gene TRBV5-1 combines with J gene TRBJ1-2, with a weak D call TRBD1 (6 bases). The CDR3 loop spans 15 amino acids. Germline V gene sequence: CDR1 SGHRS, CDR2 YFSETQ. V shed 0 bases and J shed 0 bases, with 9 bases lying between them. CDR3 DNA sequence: TGCGCCAGCAGCTTGGCGGACAGAGCTAACTATGGCTACACCTTC. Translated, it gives CASSLADRANYGYTF.

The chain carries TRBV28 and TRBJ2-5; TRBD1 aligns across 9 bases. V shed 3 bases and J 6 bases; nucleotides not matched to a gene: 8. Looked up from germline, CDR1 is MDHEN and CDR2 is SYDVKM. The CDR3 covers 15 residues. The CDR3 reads CASSFSRTGEKTQYF. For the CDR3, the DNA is TGTGCCAGCAGTTTCTCCCGGACAGGGGAAAAGACCCAGTACTTC.

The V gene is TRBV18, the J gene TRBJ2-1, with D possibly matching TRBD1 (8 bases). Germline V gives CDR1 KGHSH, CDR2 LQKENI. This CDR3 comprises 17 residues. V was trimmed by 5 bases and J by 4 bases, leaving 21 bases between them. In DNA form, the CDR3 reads TGTGCCAGCTCATCGCAACAGGGGGGGACGAAGTACAATGAGCAGTTCTTC. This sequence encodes CASSSQQGGTKYNEQFF. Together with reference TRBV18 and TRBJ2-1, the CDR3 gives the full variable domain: NAGVMQNPRHLVRRRGQEARLRCSPMKGHSHVYWYRQLPEEGLKFMVYLQKENIIDESGMPKERFSAEFPKEGPSILRIQQVVRGDSAAYFCASSSQQGGTKYNEQFFGPGTRLTVL.

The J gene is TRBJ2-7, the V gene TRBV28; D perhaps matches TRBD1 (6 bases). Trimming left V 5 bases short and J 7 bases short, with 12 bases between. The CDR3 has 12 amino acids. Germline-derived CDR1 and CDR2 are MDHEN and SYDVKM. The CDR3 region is CASSLTGKEQYF. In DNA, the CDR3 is TGTGCCAGCAGTCTCACAGGGAAGGAGCAGTACTTC.

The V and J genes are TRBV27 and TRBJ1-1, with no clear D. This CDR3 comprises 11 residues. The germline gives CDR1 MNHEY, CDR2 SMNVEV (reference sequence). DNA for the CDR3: TGTGGGGTAGGTTCGGGGAATGAAGCTTTCTTT. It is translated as CGVGSGNEAFF.

CDR3 residues: CASSLRYPGSSGRSHEQYF. CDR3 DNA: TGTGCCAGCAGCTTACGGTACCCGGGGTCTAGCGGGCGTTCCCACGAGCAGTACTTC. This chain joins TRBV7-2 and TRBJ2-7; 8 bases agree with TRBD2. The trim removed 2 bases at V and 5 bases at J, leaving 20 bases unmatched. The CDR3 totals 19 residues. Germline V lookup: CDR1 SGHTA, CDR2 FQGNSA.

CDR3: CASSKGGQGLKKLFF. The CDR3 DNA reads as TGTGCCAGCAGCAAAGGGGGACAGGGGTTAAAAAAACTGTTTTTT. The chain joins TRBV21-1 to TRBJ1-4; the table gives TRBD1 as D, unverified against the DNA. TRBV21-1 is recorded as a pseudogene. The CDR3 is 15 amino acids.

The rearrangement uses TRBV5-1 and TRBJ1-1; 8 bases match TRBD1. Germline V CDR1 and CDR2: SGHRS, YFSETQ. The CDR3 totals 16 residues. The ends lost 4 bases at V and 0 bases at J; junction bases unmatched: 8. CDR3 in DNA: TGCGCCAGCAGCCCGTCGCGACAGGGGATGAACACTGAAGCTTTCTTT. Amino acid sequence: CASSPSRQGMNTEAFF.

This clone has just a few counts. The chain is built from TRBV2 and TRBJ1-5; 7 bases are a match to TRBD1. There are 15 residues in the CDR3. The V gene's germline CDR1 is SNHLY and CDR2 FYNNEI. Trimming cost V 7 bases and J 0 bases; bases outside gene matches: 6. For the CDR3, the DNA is TGTGCCAGCACCCCGACAGGGTTTAGCAATCAGCCCCAGCATTTT. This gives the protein CASTPTGFSNQPQHF.

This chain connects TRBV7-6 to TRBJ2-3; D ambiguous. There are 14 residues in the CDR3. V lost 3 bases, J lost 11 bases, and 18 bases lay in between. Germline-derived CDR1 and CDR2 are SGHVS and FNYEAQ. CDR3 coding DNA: TGTGCCAGCAGCTTGTTTGACTCCTCCATGGGGCAGTATTTT. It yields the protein CASSLFDSSMGQYF. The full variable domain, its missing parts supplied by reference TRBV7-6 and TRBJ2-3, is GAGVSQSPRYKVTKRGQDVALRCDPISGHVSLYWYRQALGQGPEFLTYFNYEAQQDKSGLPNDRFSAERPEGSISTLTIQRTEQRDSAMYRCASSLFDSSMGQYFGPGTRLTVL.

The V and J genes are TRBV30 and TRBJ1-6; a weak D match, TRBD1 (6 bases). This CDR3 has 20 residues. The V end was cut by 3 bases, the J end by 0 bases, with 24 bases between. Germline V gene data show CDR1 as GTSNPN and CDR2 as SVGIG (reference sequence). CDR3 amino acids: CAWRVWSPGTPSSYNSPLHF. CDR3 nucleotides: TGTGCCTGGAGGGTATGGTCCCCCGGGACACCGAGCTCCTATAATTCACCCCTCCACTTT.

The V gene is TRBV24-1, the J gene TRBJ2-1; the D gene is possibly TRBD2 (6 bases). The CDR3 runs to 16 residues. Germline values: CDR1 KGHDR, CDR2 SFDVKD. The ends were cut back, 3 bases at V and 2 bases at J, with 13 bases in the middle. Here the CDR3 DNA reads TGTGCCACCAGTGATCACATAGCGGAGGCCTACAATGAGCAGTTCTTC. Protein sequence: CATSDHIAEAYNEQFF.

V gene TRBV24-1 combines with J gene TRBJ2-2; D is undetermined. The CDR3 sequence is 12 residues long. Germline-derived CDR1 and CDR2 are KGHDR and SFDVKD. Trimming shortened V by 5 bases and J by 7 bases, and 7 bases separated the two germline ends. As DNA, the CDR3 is TGTGCCACCAGTGGACTCGGCGGGGAGCTGTTTTTT. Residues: CATSGLGGELFF.

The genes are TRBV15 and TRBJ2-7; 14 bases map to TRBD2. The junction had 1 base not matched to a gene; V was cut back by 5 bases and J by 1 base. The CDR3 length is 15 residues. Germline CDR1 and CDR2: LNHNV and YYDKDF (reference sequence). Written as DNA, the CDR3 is TGTGCCACCAGCTGGACTAGCGGGGGGTCCTACGAGCAGTACTTC. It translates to CATSWTSGGSYEQYF.